This T cell receptor beta chain was recorded in a study of shared clonotypes between healthy human individuals. Measured with immunoSEQ multiplex PCR; TCRdb has only the in-frame clones, and not every one. Among over 950,000 clones, 60% to 80% were seen once, and the ten largest hold over 0.8%. A word on this clone: At one of its ends the junction is not consistent with the germline gene, which may arise from a read error.

Germline CDR1 is SNHLY and CDR2 is FYNNEI. CDR3 length: 13 amino acids. This chain links TRBV2 with TRBJ1-4; possible D gene TRBD1, 5 bases. This TCR was recovered from a young man in good health. Some clones in this sample may be carry-over from other donors' samples. Sequencing used memory CD4+ T cells from PBMCs. Subset defined: CD45RA-negative fraction. The CDR3 DNA follows: TGTGCCAGCAGCCAGGGAGGGGCTGAAAGACTGTTTTTT. Its protein is CASSQGGAERLFF.